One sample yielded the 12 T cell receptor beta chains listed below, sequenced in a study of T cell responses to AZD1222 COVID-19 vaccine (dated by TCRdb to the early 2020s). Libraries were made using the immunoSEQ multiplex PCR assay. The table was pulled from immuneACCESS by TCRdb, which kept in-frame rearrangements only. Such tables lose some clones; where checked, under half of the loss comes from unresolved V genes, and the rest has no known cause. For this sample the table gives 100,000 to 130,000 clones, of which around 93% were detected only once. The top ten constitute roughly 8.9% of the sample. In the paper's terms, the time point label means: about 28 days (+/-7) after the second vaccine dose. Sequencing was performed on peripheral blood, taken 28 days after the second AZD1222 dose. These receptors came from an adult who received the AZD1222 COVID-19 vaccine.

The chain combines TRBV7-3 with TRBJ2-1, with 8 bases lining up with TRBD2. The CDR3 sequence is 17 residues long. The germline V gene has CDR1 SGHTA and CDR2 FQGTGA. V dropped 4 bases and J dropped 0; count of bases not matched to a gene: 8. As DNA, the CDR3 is TGTGCCAGCAGCTCATCCGGTAGCGGGGTCTCCTACAATGAGCAGTTCTTC. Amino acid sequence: CASSSSGSGVSYNEQFF.

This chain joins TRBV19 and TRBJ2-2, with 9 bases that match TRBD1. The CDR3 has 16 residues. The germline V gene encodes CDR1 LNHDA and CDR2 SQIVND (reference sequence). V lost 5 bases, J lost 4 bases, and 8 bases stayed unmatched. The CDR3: CASSPPGTGRTGELFF. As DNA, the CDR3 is TGTGCCAGTAGTCCGCCGGGGACAGGGCGCACCGGGGAGCTGTTTTTT.

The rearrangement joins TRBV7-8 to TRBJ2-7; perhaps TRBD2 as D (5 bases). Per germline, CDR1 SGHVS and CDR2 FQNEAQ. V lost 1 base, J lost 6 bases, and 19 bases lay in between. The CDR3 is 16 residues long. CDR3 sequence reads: CASSLGTPTVAAEQYF. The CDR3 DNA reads TGTGCCAGCAGCTTAGGGACTCCGACTGTCGCGGCCGAGCAGTACTTC.

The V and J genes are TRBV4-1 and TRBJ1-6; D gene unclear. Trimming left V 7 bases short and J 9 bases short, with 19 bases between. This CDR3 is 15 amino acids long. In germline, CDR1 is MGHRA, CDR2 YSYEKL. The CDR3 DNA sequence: TGCGCCAGCATCGCCTTCCCCCAGTCCTCTTCACCCCTCCACTTT. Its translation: CASIAFPQSSSPLHF.

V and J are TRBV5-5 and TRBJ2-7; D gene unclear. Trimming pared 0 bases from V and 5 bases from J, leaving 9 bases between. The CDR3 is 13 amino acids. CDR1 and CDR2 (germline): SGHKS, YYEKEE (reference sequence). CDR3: CASSLALGDEQYF. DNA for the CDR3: TGTGCCAGCAGCTTGGCTTTGGGCGACGAGCAGTACTTC.

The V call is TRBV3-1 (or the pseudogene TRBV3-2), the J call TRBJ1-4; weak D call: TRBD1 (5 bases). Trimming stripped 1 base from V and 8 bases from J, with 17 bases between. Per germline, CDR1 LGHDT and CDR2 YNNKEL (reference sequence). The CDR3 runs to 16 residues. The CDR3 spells CASSQGRSLEGEKLFF. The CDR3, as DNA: TGTGCCAGCAGCCAAGGACGATCCCTAGAGGGGGAAAAACTGTTTTTT.

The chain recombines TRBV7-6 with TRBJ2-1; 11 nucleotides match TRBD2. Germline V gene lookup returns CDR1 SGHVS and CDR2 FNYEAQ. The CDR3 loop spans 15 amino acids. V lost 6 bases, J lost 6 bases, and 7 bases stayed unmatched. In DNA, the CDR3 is TGTGCCAGCAGTCCCACCGGGACTAGCGGCAATGAGCAGTTCTTC. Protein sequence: CASSPTGTSGNEQFF.

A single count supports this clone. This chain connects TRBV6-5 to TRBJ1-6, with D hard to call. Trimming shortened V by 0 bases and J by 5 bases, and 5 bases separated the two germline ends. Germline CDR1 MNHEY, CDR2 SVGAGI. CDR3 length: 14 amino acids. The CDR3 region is CASSYSSNNSPLHF. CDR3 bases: TGTGCCAGCAGTTACTCATCAAATAATTCACCCCTCCACTTT.

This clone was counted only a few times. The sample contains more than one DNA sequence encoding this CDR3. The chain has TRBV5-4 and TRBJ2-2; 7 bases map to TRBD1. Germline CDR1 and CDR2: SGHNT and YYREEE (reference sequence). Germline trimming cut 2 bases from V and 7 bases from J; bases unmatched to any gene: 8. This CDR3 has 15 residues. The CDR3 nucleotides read TGTGCCAGCAGCTTTAACAGGGGCCAAGGCGGGGAGCTGTTTTTT. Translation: CASSFNRGQGGELFF.

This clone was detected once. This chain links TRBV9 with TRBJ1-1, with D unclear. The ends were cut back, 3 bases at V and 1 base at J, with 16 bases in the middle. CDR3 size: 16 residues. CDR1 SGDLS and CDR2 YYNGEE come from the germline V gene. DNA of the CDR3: TGTGCCAGCAGCGAATACACCCGAATACAGAACACTGAAGCTTTCTTT. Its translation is CASSEYTRIQNTEAFF.

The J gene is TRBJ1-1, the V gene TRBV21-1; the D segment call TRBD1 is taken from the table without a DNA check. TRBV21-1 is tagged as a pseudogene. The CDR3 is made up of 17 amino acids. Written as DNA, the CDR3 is TGTGCCAGCAGCAATGGTCCCCTGGGCAGGGTGGGAACTGAAGCTTTCTTT. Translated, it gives CASSNGPLGRVGTEAFF.

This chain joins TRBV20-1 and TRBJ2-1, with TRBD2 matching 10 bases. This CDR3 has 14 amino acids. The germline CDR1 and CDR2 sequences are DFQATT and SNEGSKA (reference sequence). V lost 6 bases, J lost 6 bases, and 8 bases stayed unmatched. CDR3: CSASLAGVLNEQFF. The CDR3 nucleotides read TGCAGTGCGAGTCTAGCGGGAGTACTCAATGAGCAGTTCTTC.